These 3 T cell receptor beta chains came from one sample sequenced in a study of T cells in Graves' hyperthyroidism and ophthalmopathy (dated by TCRdb to between 2017 and 2020). The receptor library was made with multiplex PCR. This sample was sequenced with an Illumina HiSeq 2000. TCR beta CDR3 regions were amplified from RNA transcripts. The first round of RT-PCR for the TCR CDR3 was performed with the HTBI primer set and the Qiagen OneStep RT-PCR kit. Clones were called with MiXCR by TCRdb after fastp trimmed the public reads at Q25, and only in-frame beta chains were retained. Each CDR3 protein appears once, grouped with its most common genes and DNA. A total of roughly 580,000 distinct CDR3 sequences appear in this sample, around 42% of them only once. The ten biggest clones cover about 8.2% of the sample. Sequences were obtained from peripheral blood or thyroid tissue (not recorded which). These receptors were collected from a woman younger than 35 with Graves' hyperthyroidism. Donor details come from another sample of the same person, matched by shared clones.

This clonotype was seen at least ten times. This chain joins TRBV29-1 and TRBJ1-1; D gene uncertain. Trimming stripped 4 bases from V and 3 bases from J, with 12 bases between. Germline CDR1 reads SQVTM; CDR2 reads ANQGSEA. The CDR3 contains 13 residues. CDR3 protein: CSVVRQIDTEAFF. The CDR3 DNA reads TGCAGCGTTGTTCGGCAGATCGACACTGAAGCTTTCTTT.

The V gene is TRBV9, the J gene TRBJ1-2; the match to TRBD1 covers 7 bases. Germline V CDR1 and CDR2: SGDLS, YYNGEE. V was pared by 5 bases and J by 6 bases, with 10 bases of the junction left unmatched. The CDR3 contains 14 residues. In DNA form, the CDR3 reads TGTGCCAGCAGTCCGGACAGGATTGTCCATGGCTACACCTTC. As protein: CASSPDRIVHGYTF.

This clonotype was recorded at least ten times. V usage is TRBV9 and J usage is TRBJ1-4; D call uncertain. Germline V gives CDR1 SGDLS, CDR2 YYNGEE. The CDR3 length is 14 residues. The V end lost 0 bases, the J end lost 8 bases, and 11 bases lay between the germline ends. CDR3 region: CASSVGVEEEKLFF. The DNA for the CDR3 is TGTGCCAGCAGCGTAGGGGTAGAGGAGGAAAAACTGTTTTTT.